This T cell receptor beta chain came from a study of cytomegalovirus exposure and HLA in healthy donors. Trimming left V 0 bases short and J 4 bases short, with 12 bases between. The CDR3 length is 16 residues. Germline V gene data show CDR1 as MGHRA and CDR2 as YSYEKL. The primer mix had 60 Vbeta and 13 Jbeta primers. Sequenced by immunoSEQ multiplex PCR; TCRdb stores in-frame clones only, minus some. The data hold approximately 120,000 clones, with around 68% observed a single time. This sequence joins TRBV4-1 and TRBJ1-4; D not certain. Material for sequencing was PBMCs. This clonotype was obtained from a man in his forties in good health and CMV-seropositive. As DNA, the CDR3 is TGCGCCAGCAGCCAAGATAGGCGGCAGCTTAATGAAAAACTGTTTTTT. This codes for CASSQDRRQLNEKLFF.